A single sample gave rise to the 23 T cell receptor beta chains below, sequenced in a study of cytomegalovirus exposure and HLA in healthy donors. 13 Jbeta primers and 60 Vbeta primers were used for the PCR. Profiling relied on immunoSEQ multiplex PCR, and the TCRdb table lists in-frame clones only, not all of them. The table lists around 230,000 clones, 78% of them singletons. The material sequenced was PBMCs. These receptors came from a boy between 10 and 17 years old in good health and CMV-seronegative.

This chain joins TRBV6-1 and TRBJ2-7, with TRBD2 identical over 11 bases. The CDR3 loop spans 15 amino acids. Germline V gene data show CDR1 as MNHNS and CDR2 as SASEGT. The trim removed 5 bases at V and 5 bases at J, leaving 8 bases unmatched. CDR3 region: CASSSLAGGVHEQYF. The CDR3 DNA follows: TGTGCCAGCAGTTCCCTAGCGGGGGGAGTCCACGAGCAGTACTTC.

This chain connects TRBV5-1 to TRBJ1-1; possible D gene TRBD1, 6 bases. This CDR3 contains 17 residues. The germline V and J ends were trimmed by 4 bases and 0 bases, with 19 bases remaining between them. Germline loops: CDR1 SGHRS, CDR2 YFSETQ. The CDR3 coding sequence is TGCGCCAGCAGCCCGCGATGGACAGAGCTCATGAACACTGAAGCTTTCTTT. It yields the protein CASSPRWTELMNTEAFF. The full variable domain, rest sourced from reference TRBV5-1 and TRBJ1-1, is KAGVTQTPRYLIKTRGQQVTLSCSPISGHRSVSWYQQTPGQGLQFLFEYFSETQRNKGNFPGRFSGRQFSNSRSEMNVSTLELGDSALYLCASSPRWTELMNTEAFFGQGTRLTVV.

V gene TRBV7-6 combines with J gene TRBJ1-5, with 8 bases matching TRBD1. V was pared by 3 bases and J by 2 bases, with 9 bases of the junction left unmatched. Germline V lookup: CDR1 SGHVS, CDR2 FNYEAQ. The CDR3 is 17 amino acids. CDR3 nucleotides: TGTGCCAGCAGCTTCGAGGAGCAGGGGGCGGGCAATCAGCCCCAGCATTTT. Protein: CASSFEEQGAGNQPQHF.

This clone was seen just once. The gene calls are TRBV30 and TRBJ1-5; 9 bases match TRBD1. V lost 4 bases, J lost 3 bases, and 4 bases stayed unmatched. Per the germline V gene, CDR1 is GTSNPN and CDR2 is SVGIG (reference sequence). The CDR3 has 14 residues. The CDR3, as DNA: TGTGCCTGGAACCGGGACAGGGTCAATCAGCCCCAGCATTTT. Protein product: CAWNRDRVNQPQHF. Variable domain in full (rest from reference TRBV30 and TRBJ1-5): SQTIHQWPATLVQPVGSPLSLECTVEGTSNPNLYWYRQAAGRGLQLLFYSVGIGQISSEVPQNLSASRPQDRQFILSSKKLLLSDSGFYLCAWNRDRVNQPQHFGDGTRLSIL.

CDR3 sequence: CASSLGLQQVAAFF. Written as DNA, the CDR3 is TGTGCCAGCAGCTTAGGGCTCCAACAGGTAGCAGCTTTCTTT. This chain connects TRBV11-3 to TRBJ1-1; perhaps TRBD1 as D (5 bases). The CDR3 spans 14 residues. V lost 1 base to trimming and J lost 10 bases, with 16 bases between them. Germline CDR1 SGHNT, CDR2 YENEEA.

This clone was counted a few times. V gene TRBV6-5 combines with J gene TRBJ1-2; D may be TRBD1 (5 bases). Trimming removed 5 bases at V and 7 bases at J, with 17 bases between. Looked up from germline, CDR1 is MNHEY and CDR2 is SVGAGI. This CDR3 is built from 14 residues. The CDR3 here is CASSPPRGGGGYTF. The CDR3, as DNA: TGTGCCAGCAGTCCCCCCCGGGGGGGTGGTGGCTACACCTTC.

The chain uses TRBV5-4 and TRBJ1-4; TRBD1 is a possible D gene (6 bases). The CDR3 is 13 residues long. V was clipped by 0 bases and J by 13 bases, with 13 bases between them. The germline V gene encodes CDR1 SGHNT and CDR2 YYREEE (reference sequence). As DNA, the CDR3 is TGTGCCAGCAGCTTGGACACAGGGTATTCACTGTTTTTT. Protein product: CASSLDTGYSLFF.

About this clone itself: At one boundary the junction diverges from the germline segment, which might be a read error. The genes are TRBV15 and TRBJ1-5, with D maybe TRBD1 (6 bases). CDR3 length: 15 residues. CDR1 is LNHNV and CDR2 is YYDKDF in the germline V gene (reference sequence). CDR3 in amino acids: CATGRSTGLNQPQHF. CDR3 coding DNA: TGTGCCACCGGCAGGAGTACAGGGCTCAATCAGCCCCAGCATTTT.

This rearrangement joins TRBV19 to TRBJ2-7, with TRBD1 matching 8 bases. This CDR3 is 14 amino acids long. V shed 5 bases and J 3 bases; nucleotides not matched to a gene: 6. Per germline, CDR1 LNHDA and CDR2 SQIVND (reference sequence). This CDR3 is CASSDRGGHYEQYF. In nucleotides, the CDR3 is TGTGCCAGTAGTGACAGGGGAGGACACTACGAGCAGTACTTC.

The chain joins TRBV6-1 to TRBJ2-1; D unresolved. Trimming removed 2 bases at V and 2 bases at J, with 10 bases between. Germline CDR1 and CDR2: MNHNS and SASEGT. CDR3 length: 15 residues. In DNA form, the CDR3 reads TGTGCCAGCAGTGAATTCCAGTTTACCTACAATGAGCAGTTCTTC. Residues: CASSEFQFTYNEQFF.

Concerning this clone: One junction end does not reproduce the germline sequence, and a read error may be involved. CDR3 amino acids: CASSSGQARGYPF. CDR3 DNA sequence: TGTGCCAGCAGCTCTGGACAGGCTCGTGGCTACCCCTTC. The V and J genes are TRBV5-4 and TRBJ1-2, with 7 positions matching TRBD1. CDR1 is SGHNT and CDR2 is YYREEE in the germline V gene (reference sequence). The CDR3 runs to 13 residues.

V usage is TRBV7-2 and J usage is TRBJ2-7, with D possibly being TRBD1 (5 bases). The CDR3 extends over 14 amino acids. CDR1 and CDR2 from the germline V gene are SGHTA and FQGNSA. The V and J ends lost 3 bases and 5 bases respectively, with 14 bases between them. The CDR3 DNA reads TGTGCCAGCAGCTTGTCAGGGAACGACCACGAGCAGTACTTC. Protein sequence: CASSLSGNDHEQYF.

For the CDR3, the DNA is TGTGCCATCAGTGGGGGACTAGACAATGAGCAGTTCTTC. This codes for CAISGGLDNEQFF. The V call is TRBV10-3, the J call TRBJ2-1; 8 bases map to TRBD2. Germline CDR1 and CDR2: ENHRY and SYGVKD. CDR3 length: 13 residues. Trimming took 4 bases from V and 5 from J; bases not matched to a gene: 1.

This clone appeared once. One end of the junction fails to match germline, which may point to a read error. This chain joins TRBV6-6 and TRBJ1-3, with D uncertain. In germline, CDR1 is MNHNY, CDR2 SVGAGI (reference sequence). The CDR3 consists of 11 residues. This chain's CDR3 is CASSSSGSAVF. The CDR3 DNA reads as TGTGCCAGCAGTTCCTCGGGCTCTGCCGTATTT.

The chain couples TRBV5-1 to TRBJ1-4, with TRBD1 matching over 9 bases. The V and J ends lost 3 bases and 5 bases, in that order; junction bases with no gene match: 2. CDR1 is SGHRS and CDR2 is YFSETQ in the germline V gene. The CDR3 has 14 residues. CDR3 loop: CASSSTGGNEKLFF. CDR3 DNA sequence: TGCGCCAGCAGCTCGACAGGGGGGAATGAAAAACTGTTTTTT.

This clone was counted only a few times. V is TRBV19 and J is TRBJ1-1, with D possibly being TRBD1 (5 bases). The CDR3 is 15 residues long. V dropped 6 bases and J dropped 5 bases, with 19 bases sitting between them. Germline V gene data show CDR1 as LNHDA and CDR2 as SQIVND (reference sequence). In DNA, the CDR3 is TGTGCCAGTAGCCAACCGGGGGTCATAAGTACTGAAGCTTTCTTT. Translated, it gives CASSQPGVISTEAFF.

V usage is TRBV5-1 and J usage is TRBJ1-5; TRBD1 matches 7 bases. With V trimmed by 3 bases and J by 3 bases, 6 bases remained unmatched. In germline, CDR1 is SGHRS, CDR2 YFSETQ. The length of the CDR3 is 15 residues. CDR3 coding DNA: TGCGCCAGCAGCTCCTCAGGGGGAAACAATCAGCCCCAGCATTTT. It translates to CASSSSGGNNQPQHF.

The V and J genes are TRBV19 and TRBJ1-6, with D possibly TRBD1 on 5 matching bases. CDR3 length equals 13 residues. The V gene lost 10 bases and the J gene lost 5 bases, with 12 bases spanning the gap. Germline CDR1 is LNHDA and CDR2 is SQIVND (reference sequence). Here the CDR3 DNA reads TGTGCCACCCTGGGGCCAGATAATTCACCCCTCCACTTT. Residues: CATLGPDNSPLHF.

The V and J genes are TRBV6-5 and TRBJ2-5; TRBD2 might be the D (5 bases). The CDR3 has 12 amino acids. The germline V gene encodes CDR1 MNHEY and CDR2 SVGAGI. Trimming removed 8 bases from V and 8 bases from J, with 15 bases in between. DNA for the CDR3: TGTGCCAGCCGGAGGCCGGGCGGCACCCAGTACTTC. This gives the protein CASRRPGGTQYF.

The chain carries TRBV6-1 and TRBJ2-2; D is undetermined. CDR1 MNHNS and CDR2 SASEGT come from the germline V gene. The length of the CDR3 is 14 residues. Trimming cost V 1 base and J 2 bases, with 5 bases left between them. The chain's CDR3 is CASSEVLNTGELFF. CDR3 in DNA: TGTGCCAGCAGTGAAGTTCTCAACACCGGGGAGCTGTTTTTT.

The chain is built from TRBV18 and TRBJ2-5; 9 bases fit TRBD1. V lost 4 bases, J lost 5 bases, and 8 bases stayed unmatched. The CDR3 has 15 residues. The V gene's germline CDR1 is KGHSH and CDR2 LQKENI. The CDR3 DNA reads TGTGCCAGCTCACAGATCACAGGGGGCGCGGAGACCCAGTACTTC. Protein sequence: CASSQITGGAETQYF.

The chain carries TRBV21-1 and TRBJ1-5; TRBD1, the table's D call, was not compared with the DNA. TRBV21-1 represents a pseudogene. The CDR3 extends over 16 amino acids. The CDR3 DNA is TGTGCCAGCAGCGCCCTGGGACAGGGACCTGGTCAGCCCCAGCATTTT. Its translation is CASSALGQGPGQPQHF.

The chain employs TRBV7-8 and TRBJ1-6; D unclear. Germline assignment: CDR1 SGHVS and CDR2 FQNEAQ. V was cut by 5 bases and J by 6 bases, with 11 bases left in between. The CDR3 sequence is 14 residues long. This chain's CDR3 is CASSQSRFNSPLHF. For the CDR3, the DNA is TGTGCCAGCAGCCAATCCAGGTTTAATTCACCCCTCCACTTT. Complete variable domain (other parts from reference TRBV7-8 and TRBJ1-6): GAGVSQSPRYKVAKRGQDVALRCDPISGHVSLFWYQQALGQGPEFLTYFQNEAQLDKSGLPSDRFFAERPEGSVSTLKIQRTQQEDSAVYLCASSQSRFNSPLHFGNGTRLTVT.